A single sample is the source of the 27 T cell receptor beta chains below, sequenced in a study of blood T cell repertoires in COVID-19. The protocol was immunoSEQ multiplex PCR, while the TCRdb copy is restricted to in-frame clones and leaves out a portion. The sample holds 150,000 to 200,000 clones; 70% to 90% are singletons and the top ten take roughly 0.77%. The sample comprised PBMCs or T cells enriched from blood (not recorded which). Every receptor here comes from a woman under 30 who had recovered from COVID-19.

The CDR3 spells CASSPGTEAFF. The DNA of the CDR3 is TGTGCCAGCAGTCCCGGCACTGAAGCTTTCTTT. This rearrangement joins TRBV6-5 to TRBJ1-1; D uncertain. The CDR3 runs 11 residues. The ends were cut back, 5 bases at V and 4 bases at J, with 5 bases in the middle. Germline loops: CDR1 MNHEY, CDR2 SVGAGI.

The chain couples TRBV9 to TRBJ2-7; 7 nucleotides match TRBD2. The trim removed 4 bases at V and 2 bases at J, leaving 6 bases unmatched. CDR1 SGDLS and CDR2 YYNGEE come from the germline V gene. This CDR3 is 14 amino acids long. Here the CDR3 reads CASSSQRGTYEQYF. The CDR3 bases are TGTGCCAGCAGCTCCCAGCGGGGCACCTACGAGCAGTACTTC.

This clone occurred a few times. CDR3 in amino acids: CASRRTGTGADTQYF. The DNA for the CDR3 is TGTGCCAGCAGACGAACCGGGACAGGGGCAGATACGCAGTATTTT. The chain joins TRBV6-5 to TRBJ2-3; 10 bases match TRBD1. This CDR3 is built from 15 residues. With V trimmed by 6 bases and J by 4 bases, 7 bases remained unmatched. The V gene's germline CDR1 is MNHEY and CDR2 SVGAGI.

This chain joins TRBV7-8 and TRBJ2-3; a possible D gene is TRBD1 (5 bases). The germline V gene has CDR1 SGHVS and CDR2 FQNEAQ. This CDR3 region has 13 residues. Trimming shortened V by 5 bases and J by 3 bases, and 9 bases separated the two germline ends. CDR3 protein: CASSRDSTDTQYF. CDR3 DNA: TGTGCCAGCAGCCGCGACAGTACAGATACGCAGTATTTT.

The chain uses TRBV7-2 and TRBJ2-3; D is ambiguous. V was cut by 5 bases and J by 4 bases, with 19 bases left in between. The germline V gene has CDR1 SGHTA and CDR2 FQGNSA. The CDR3 contains 16 residues. This CDR3 reads CASSLSSPSWADTQYF. The CDR3 DNA sequence: TGTGCCAGCAGCCTCAGTAGCCCATCCTGGGCAGATACGCAGTATTTT.

This clone has a single count. This sequence joins TRBV6-5 and TRBJ1-5; D call uncertain. Germline V lookup: CDR1 MNHEY, CDR2 SVGAGI. V was pared by 6 bases and J by 3 bases, with 15 bases between. This CDR3 spans 15 amino acids. In DNA form, the CDR3 reads TGTGCCAGCAGGATGGACTCAAGCTACAATCAGCCCCAGCATTTT. Protein: CASRMDSSYNQPQHF.

V and J are TRBV7-2 and TRBJ2-7, with 8 bases aligning to TRBD2. The germline V gene encodes CDR1 SGHTA and CDR2 FQGNSA. The CDR3 runs 15 residues. V was pared by 4 bases and J by 6 bases, with 11 bases of the junction left unmatched. The CDR3 loop is CASSSPGLGQIEQYF. As DNA, the CDR3 is TGTGCCAGCAGCTCTCCGGGACTAGGGCAAATCGAGCAGTACTTC.

The chain joins TRBV15 to TRBJ1-3; D unclear. V gave up 0 bases and J gave up 2 bases, with 8 bases separating them. Germline lookup yields CDR1 LNHNV and CDR2 YYDKDF (reference sequence). The CDR3 sequence is 15 residues long. In DNA, the CDR3 is TGTGCCACCAGCAGAGAAGGCGGTACTGGAAACACCATATATTTT. Translated: CATSREGGTGNTIYF.

This chain uses TRBV19 with TRBJ2-3; 16 nucleotides line up with TRBD2. V shed 8 bases, J shed 6 bases, and the junction held 8 bases outside the gene matches. CDR3 length: 16 amino acids. CDR1 and CDR2 from the germline V gene are LNHDA and SQIVND (reference sequence). CDR3 sequence reads: CASANPGLAGGDTQYF. The CDR3 DNA follows: TGTGCCAGTGCTAATCCGGGACTAGCGGGAGGGGATACGCAGTATTTT.

The chain has TRBV18 and TRBJ2-1; TRBD2 aligns across 9 bases. The CDR3 consists of 18 residues. The V gene end was trimmed by 2 bases and the J gene end by 8 bases; junction bases not matched to a gene: 16. Germline CDR1 KGHSH, CDR2 LQKENI. DNA of the CDR3: TGTGCCAGCTCACCATCGGCGGGAGGGCCCCATTTTGTGGATGAGCAGTTCTTC. This encodes CASSPSAGGPHFVDEQFF.

This chain joins TRBV3-1 (or the pseudogene TRBV3-2) and TRBJ2-2, with a weak D call TRBD1 (5 bases). Between the trimmed V and J ends, which lost 0 bases and 6 bases, there was a span of 14 bases. The length of the CDR3 is 16 residues. Germline CDR1 is LGHDT and CDR2 is YNNKEL (reference sequence). For the CDR3, the DNA is TGTGCCAGCAGCCAAGAACCCAGGGTAAGGGCCGGGGAGCTGTTTTTT. Translation: CASSQEPRVRAGELFF.

This sequence joins TRBV28 and TRBJ1-4, with a possible D match to TRBD1 (5 bases). CDR1 and CDR2 (germline): MDHEN, SYDVKM. Trimming stripped 5 bases from V and 13 bases from J, with 17 bases between. This CDR3 region has 13 residues. The CDR3 spells CASSQDGGRALFF. In DNA, the CDR3 is TGTGCCAGCAGTCAAGACGGGGGTAGGGCACTGTTTTTT.

V gene TRBV19 combines with J gene TRBJ2-1; D gene uncertain. This CDR3 is 12 amino acids long. Trimming took off 5 bases at V and 3 bases at J, with 5 bases between the two ends. CDR1 is LNHDA and CDR2 is SQIVND in the germline V gene (reference sequence). CDR3 amino acids: CASSPGYNEQFF. In nucleotides, the CDR3 is TGTGCCAGTAGTCCCGGCTACAATGAGCAGTTCTTC.

The J gene is TRBJ2-2, the V gene TRBV29-1; D is ambiguous. The V gene's germline CDR1 is SQVTM and CDR2 ANQGSEA. The V gene lost 0 bases and the J gene lost 5 bases, with 16 bases spanning the gap. The CDR3 has 16 amino acids. The CDR3 region is CSVEDNNSQVTGELFF. The CDR3 DNA reads as TGCAGCGTTGAAGATAATAACAGTCAGGTGACCGGGGAGCTGTTTTTT.

The chain is built from TRBV11-2 and TRBJ1-1; D perhaps matches TRBD1 (6 bases). Trimming shortened V by 5 bases and J by 5 bases, and 12 bases separated the two germline ends. This CDR3 has 13 residues. CDR1 is SGHAT, CDR2 FQNNGV, per germline. As DNA, the CDR3 is TGTGCCAGCAGCCCCGCAGGGGTGACTGAAGCTTTCTTT. The encoded protein is CASSPAGVTEAFF.

The V call is TRBV19, the J call TRBJ2-7, with TRBD2 as a possible D gene (6 bases). The ends were cut back, 4 bases at V and 6 bases at J, with 10 bases in the middle. In germline, CDR1 is LNHDA, CDR2 SQIVND (reference sequence). The CDR3 runs to 12 residues. The CDR3 coding sequence is TGTGCCAGTAGTACGGGGGATGGCGAGCAGTACTTC. This translates into CASSTGDGEQYF.

The V call is TRBV6-5, the J call TRBJ2-1; the D is unclear. Germline V gene lookup returns CDR1 MNHEY and CDR2 SVGAGI. With 3 bases removed from V and 5 bases from J, the gap between germline ends came to 14 bases. The CDR3 sequence is 15 residues long. The CDR3 region is CASSYSIDFHNEQFF. CDR3 nucleotide sequence: TGTGCCAGCAGTTATTCAATCGACTTCCACAATGAGCAGTTCTTC.

The V and J genes are TRBV5-6 and TRBJ2-1; 9 bases fit TRBD2. Looked up from germline, CDR1 is SGHDT and CDR2 is YYEEEE. This CDR3 is built from 15 residues. Trimming removed 1 base from V and 6 bases from J; junction bases left unmatched: 5. For the CDR3, the DNA is TGTGCCAGCAGCTTGTGGCGCGGGAGGGGCAATGAGCAGTTCTTC. Translated, it gives CASSLWRGRGNEQFF.

Only a few counts were recorded for this clone. The genes are TRBV29-1 and TRBJ2-7; 8 bases fit TRBD2. The length of the CDR3 is 14 residues. CDR1 is SQVTM and CDR2 is ANQGSEA in the germline V gene. After removal of 7 bases from V and 0 bases from J, the junction contained 8 bases not matched to a gene. The DNA for the CDR3 is TGCAGCGCCAGGACTAGCACGAGCTCCTACGAGCAGTACTTC. This sequence encodes CSARTSTSSYEQYF.

The genes are TRBV15 and TRBJ2-2; no definite D call. Trimming removed 0 bases at V and 7 bases at J, with 6 bases between. The CDR3 is 13 residues long. Germline V CDR1 and CDR2: LNHNV, YYDKDF (reference sequence). CDR3 amino acids: CATSRDPVGELFF. The CDR3 region has the DNA TGTGCCACCAGCAGAGACCCGGTCGGGGAGCTGTTTTTT.

The chain carries TRBV28 and TRBJ2-3; D ambiguous. CDR1 is MDHEN and CDR2 is SYDVKM in the germline V gene. Trimming cost V 2 bases and J 6 bases, with 12 bases left between them. The CDR3 is 14 residues long. CDR3 sequence (DNA): TGTGCCAGCAGTTTACTTCGCGGTAGGGATACGCAGTATTTT. Protein sequence: CASSLLRGRDTQYF.

This clone was seen a few times. The V gene is TRBV29-1, the J gene TRBJ2-7; 7 bases map to TRBD1. The CDR3 covers 12 residues. Germline V gene data show CDR1 as SQVTM and CDR2 as ANQGSEA. The V segment lost 6 bases and the J segment 5 bases; nucleotides outside the gene matches: 7. The CDR3 DNA reads TGCAGCGTCGCGACAGGGCTGAACGAGCAGTACTTC. Protein: CSVATGLNEQYF.

The chain combines TRBV28 with TRBJ1-3; weak D call: TRBD1 (5 bases). V was pared by 4 bases and J by 5 bases, with 12 bases between. This CDR3 is built from 14 residues. From germline, CDR1 is MDHEN and CDR2 SYDVKM. CDR3 coding DNA: TGTGCCAGCAGTTCGACGCAGGGTCGAAACACCATATATTTT. Translating it yields CASSSTQGRNTIYF.

This clone was seen once. V usage is TRBV19 and J usage is TRBJ1-5, with D possibly matching TRBD1 (6 bases). There are 16 residues in the CDR3. The germline V and J ends were trimmed by 4 bases and 0 bases, with 13 bases remaining between them. CDR1 is LNHDA, CDR2 SQIVND, per germline (reference sequence). The CDR3 DNA reads TGTGCCAGTAGTACGATTAGGACAGCTAGCAATCAGCCCCAGCATTTT. It is translated as CASSTIRTASNQPQHF. Full variable domain (remainder filled in from reference TRBV19 and TRBJ1-5): DGGITQSPKYLFRKEGQNVTLSCEQNLNHDAMYWYRQDPGQGLRLIYYSQIVNDFQKGDIAEGYSVSREKKESFPLTVTSAQKNPTAFYLCASSTIRTASNQPQHFGDGTRLSIL.

This chain links TRBV19 with TRBJ2-1; 11 bases match TRBD2. Trimming took 5 bases from V and 1 from J; bases not matched to a gene: 4. The CDR3 has 16 residues. CDR1 and CDR2 from the germline V gene are LNHDA and SQIVND (reference sequence). The chain's CDR3 is CASSEVAGGSYNEQFF. CDR3 DNA sequence: TGTGCCAGTAGTGAGGTAGCGGGAGGGTCCTACAATGAGCAGTTCTTC. The full variable domain, its missing parts supplied by reference TRBV19 and TRBJ2-1, is DGGITQSPKYLFRKEGQNVTLSCEQNLNHDAMYWYRQDPGQGLRLIYYSQIVNDFQKGDIAEGYSVSREKKESFPLTVTSAQKNPTAFYLCASSEVAGGSYNEQFFGPGTRLTVL.

J is TRBJ2-7 and V is TRBV3-1 (or the pseudogene TRBV3-2); D is perhaps TRBD2 (5 bases). This CDR3 has 14 amino acids. Germline CDR1 is LGHDT and CDR2 is YNNKEL (reference sequence). V lost 4 bases and J lost 3, with 13 bases in between. CDR3 amino acids: CASSPTREFYEQYF. In nucleotides, the CDR3 is TGTGCCAGCAGCCCGACTCGGGAATTCTACGAGCAGTACTTC.

The chain links TRBV30 to TRBJ2-7, with a tentative D call TRBD2 (5 bases). Germline V gene lookup returns CDR1 GTSNPN and CDR2 SVGIG (reference sequence). Deletions cut 4 bases from V and 2 bases from J, with 15 bases between. The CDR3 length is 14 residues. CDR3 protein: CAWNFGIQAYEQYF. Here the CDR3 DNA reads TGTGCCTGGAACTTCGGGATTCAGGCCTACGAGCAGTACTTC.